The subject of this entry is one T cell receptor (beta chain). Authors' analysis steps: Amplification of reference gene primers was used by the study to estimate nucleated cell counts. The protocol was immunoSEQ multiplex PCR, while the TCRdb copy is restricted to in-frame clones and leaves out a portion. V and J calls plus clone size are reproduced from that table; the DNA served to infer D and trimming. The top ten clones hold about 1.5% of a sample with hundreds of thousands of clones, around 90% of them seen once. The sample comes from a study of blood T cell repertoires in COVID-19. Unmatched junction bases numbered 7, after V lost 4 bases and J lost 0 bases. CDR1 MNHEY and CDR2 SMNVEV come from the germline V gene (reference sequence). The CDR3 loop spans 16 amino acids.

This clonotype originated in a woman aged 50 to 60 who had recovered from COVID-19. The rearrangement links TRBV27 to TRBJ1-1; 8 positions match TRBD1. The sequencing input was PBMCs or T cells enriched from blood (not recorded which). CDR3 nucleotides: TGTGCCAGCAGTTCCCAGGGGGCTTGGGTGAACACTGAAGCTTTCTTT. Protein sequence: CASSSQGAWVNTEAFF.